This paragraph covers one TCR beta chain sequence. TCRdb's copy holds only in-frame clones and misses some; the assay was immunoSEQ multiplex PCR. This repertoire shows roughly 90,000 clones, around 82% found once; its top ten account for approximately 9.8%. The data derive from a study of control samples from healthy donors and cancer patients. This clonotype was obtained from a woman aged 60 to 75 in good health. Sequencing input: blood.

CDR3 amino acids: CASSVQGAPGNTIYF. CDR3 in DNA: TGTGCCAGCAGCGTTCAGGGGGCGCCTGGAAACACCATATATTTT. The chain has TRBV2 and TRBJ1-3; 8 positions match TRBD1. CDR1 is SNHLY, CDR2 FYNNEI, per germline. The length of the CDR3 is 15 residues. The V gene end was trimmed by 6 bases and the J gene end by 2 bases; junction bases not matched to a gene: 6.